Following are 27 T cell receptor beta chains from one sample sequenced in a study of T cells after somatic rescue of genetic block. Profiled with immunoSEQ multiplex PCR; TCRdb holds only in-frame clones, not every one. The sample lists some 68,000 clones; just over 90% were seen once. The sample consisted of peripheral blood mononuclear cells (PBMCs). These receptors all stem from a man aged 25 to 45.

The chain carries TRBV5-5 and TRBJ1-6; the D gene is possibly TRBD1 (5 bases). The V end lost 7 bases, the J end lost 7 bases, and 18 bases lay between the germline ends. Germline assignment: CDR1 SGHKS and CDR2 YYEKEE (reference sequence). The CDR3 covers 15 residues. CDR3 bases: TGTGCCAGCGCGGTTCTCGTGGGGGTGAATTCACCCCTCCACTTT. Translating gives CASAVLVGVNSPLHF.

V usage is TRBV4-1 and J usage is TRBJ2-3; 10 nucleotides match TRBD2. From germline, CDR1 is MGHRA and CDR2 YSYEKL. This CDR3 has 17 residues. After removal of 0 bases from V and 0 bases from J, the junction contained 3 bases not matched to a gene. The CDR3 DNA reads as TGCGCCAGCAGCCAAGATTTAGCGGGGGGAAGCACAGATACGCAGTATTTT. Its protein product is CASSQDLAGGSTDTQYF.

This chain links TRBV6-1 with TRBJ1-6; no reliable D call. Germline V gene lookup returns CDR1 MNHNS and CDR2 SASEGT. Trimming removed 4 bases from V and 6 bases from J, with 19 bases in between. This CDR3 has 17 amino acids. CDR3 in DNA: TGTGCCAGCAGTGGTGTCGTTCGGTTTGGTCGTAATTCACCCCTCCACTTT. Its translation is CASSGVVRFGRNSPLHF.

The V gene is TRBV6-1, the J gene TRBJ2-5; D is unclear. CDR3 length: 13 residues. The V gene lost 5 bases and the J gene lost 5 bases, with 12 bases spanning the gap. The germline gives CDR1 MNHNS, CDR2 SASEGT. CDR3 in DNA: TGTGCCAGCAGTCTACAACTTACGGAGACCCAGTACTTC. Its protein product is CASSLQLTETQYF.

The chain is built from TRBV4-1 and TRBJ1-2, with D uncertain. Trimming stripped 4 bases from V and 0 bases from J, with 15 bases between. Germline V lookup: CDR1 MGHRA, CDR2 YSYEKL. This CDR3 region has 16 residues. The CDR3 region is CASSRVAGNSNYGYTF. CDR3 in DNA: TGCGCCAGCAGCCGAGTGGCGGGCAACTCTAACTATGGCTACACCTTC.

V gene TRBV27 combines with J gene TRBJ1-2; TRBD1 agrees at 7 bases. The ends lost 2 bases at V and 5 bases at J; junction bases unmatched: 2. The CDR3 has 13 residues. The V gene's germline CDR1 is MNHEY and CDR2 SMNVEV (reference sequence). CDR3 bases: TGTGCCAGCAGTTTAGGGACAGAGTATGGCTACACCTTC. It specifies CASSLGTEYGYTF.

The chain is built from TRBV29-1 and TRBJ2-3; 14 bases match TRBD2. The CDR3 consists of 16 residues. V was clipped by 1 base and J by 6 bases; unmatched bases: 6. CDR1 SQVTM and CDR2 ANQGSEA come from the germline V gene. The CDR3: CSVEGGLAGGPDTQYF. DNA for the CDR3: TGCAGCGTTGAAGGAGGACTAGCGGGGGGCCCGGATACGCAGTATTTT.

This clone was detected once. The chain is built from TRBV14 and TRBJ1-1; D is ambiguous. The V end lost 4 bases, the J end lost 1 base, and 7 bases lay between the germline ends. CDR3 size: 13 residues. The germline V gene has CDR1 SGHDN and CDR2 FVKESK. CDR3 in DNA: TGTGCCAGCAGCCCTAGACAGAACACTGAAGCTTTCTTT. This translates into CASSPRQNTEAFF.

The genes are TRBV29-1 and TRBJ2-3; 10 bases align to TRBD1. CDR3 size: 15 residues. Unmatched junction bases numbered 10, after V lost 6 bases and J lost 4 bases. Germline V lookup: CDR1 SQVTM, CDR2 ANQGSEA. The DNA for the CDR3 is TGCAGCGTCCGGGACAGGGGACGAATCGCAGATACGCAGTATTTT. Translated: CSVRDRGRIADTQYF.

The J gene is TRBJ2-5, the V gene TRBV6-1, with TRBD2 matching over 7 bases. Germline V CDR1 and CDR2: MNHNS, SASEGT. This CDR3 has 15 residues. J lost 2 bases, V lost 3 bases, and 6 bases had no gene match. As DNA, the CDR3 is TGTGCCAGCAGTGATAATAGCGGGCGGCAAGAGACCCAGTACTTC. The encoded protein is CASSDNSGRQETQYF.

This clone has a single count. This chain joins TRBV7-9 and TRBJ2-1; 7 bases agree with TRBD2. The V gene end was trimmed by 2 bases and the J gene end by 3 bases; junction bases not matched to a gene: 13. From germline, CDR1 is SEHNR and CDR2 FQNEAQ (reference sequence). The CDR3 spans 18 residues. CDR3 sequence: CASSLPTFGGLSYNEQFF. The CDR3 DNA follows: TGTGCCAGCAGCTTACCTACGTTCGGGGGACTAAGCTACAATGAGCAGTTCTTC.

CDR3 coding DNA: TGTGCCACCAGCAGAGGTATGACCGAAGAGACCCAGTACTTC. Its protein is CATSRGMTEETQYF. The V gene is TRBV15, the J gene TRBJ2-5, with D unclear. The CDR3 has 14 amino acids. Trimming took 1 base from V and 3 from J, leaving 9 bases between them. From germline, CDR1 is LNHNV and CDR2 YYDKDF (reference sequence).

The chain combines TRBV7-9 with TRBJ1-2; D not resolved. This CDR3 has 13 amino acids. Germline V lookup: CDR1 SEHNR, CDR2 FQNEAQ (reference sequence). V was cut by 1 base and J by 4 bases, with 7 bases left in between. CDR3 DNA: TGTGCCAGCAGCTTAGGGACGGTCTATGGCTACACCTTC. Translated: CASSLGTVYGYTF. Combining the CDR3 with reference TRBV7-9 and TRBJ1-2 gives the whole variable domain DTGVSQNPRHKITKRGQNVTFRCDPISEHNRLYWYRQTLGQGPEFLTYFQNEAQLEKSRLLSDRFSAERPKGSFSTLEIQRTEQGDSAMYLCASSLGTVYGYTFGSGTRLTVV.

This chain connects TRBV5-1 to TRBJ2-5, with 8 bases lining up with TRBD1. Germline loops: CDR1 SGHRS, CDR2 YFSETQ. The ends lost 2 bases at V and 1 base at J; junction bases unmatched: 1. This CDR3 has 14 residues. The CDR3 loop is CASSFDRGQETQYF. Written as DNA, the CDR3 is TGCGCCAGCAGCTTTGACAGGGGCCAAGAGACCCAGTACTTC.

The chain has TRBV5-1 and TRBJ2-3; no firm D call. The CDR3 has 15 amino acids. Germline-derived CDR1 and CDR2 are SGHRS and YFSETQ. Trimming stripped 0 bases from V and 5 bases from J, with 13 bases between. The CDR3 bases are TGCGCCAGCAGCTTGGGGCGGCAGGTAGGAGATACGCAGTATTTT. Residues: CASSLGRQVGDTQYF.

This chain links TRBV19 with TRBJ2-1, with 8 bases fitting TRBD2. J gave up 4 bases and V 2 bases, and 4 bases lay outside the gene matches. There are 15 residues in the CDR3. CDR1 LNHDA and CDR2 SQIVND come from the germline V gene (reference sequence). Here the CDR3 reads CASSIIEREYNEQFF. The CDR3 DNA sequence: TGTGCCAGTAGTATAATCGAGCGGGAGTACAATGAGCAGTTCTTC.

V is TRBV6-5 and J is TRBJ2-7; tentative D call: TRBD1 (7 bases). The CDR3 consists of 14 residues. Trimming left V 1 base short and J 3 bases short, with 10 bases between. Germline V lookup: CDR1 MNHEY, CDR2 SVGAGI. The DNA for the CDR3 is TGTGCCAGCAGTTACTTCCAGGGGGGCTACGAGCAGTACTTC. Translating gives CASSYFQGGYEQYF.

The chain links TRBV5-1 to TRBJ2-4, with D possibly called TRBD1 or TRBD2 (5 bases each). V lost 1 base to trimming and J lost 0 bases, with 11 bases between them. CDR3 length: 16 amino acids. Germline CDR1 SGHRS, CDR2 YFSETQ. CDR3 nucleotide sequence: TGCGCCAGCAGCTTGAGTGGGGACCTAGCCAAAAACATTCAGTACTTC. Its translation is CASSLSGDLAKNIQYF.

The rearrangement joins TRBV5-4 to TRBJ2-1, with D perhaps matching TRBD2 (6 bases). Germline CDR1 and CDR2: SGHNT and YYREEE (reference sequence). The V and J ends lost 4 bases and 0 bases respectively, with 11 bases between them. The CDR3 loop spans 15 amino acids. The CDR3 reads CASSPTRGSYNEQFF. The CDR3 bases are TGTGCCAGCAGCCCGACTAGGGGCTCCTACAATGAGCAGTTCTTC.

The CDR3 region is CASSTRAGGETQYF. In DNA form, the CDR3 reads TGTGCCAGCAGCACCAGGGCTGGCGGGGAGACCCAGTACTTC. This sequence joins TRBV9 and TRBJ2-5; perhaps D is TRBD1 or TRBD2 (5 bases each). This CDR3 is 14 amino acids long. The germline V and J ends were trimmed by 4 bases and 5 bases, with 15 bases remaining between them. Germline V lookup: CDR1 SGDLS, CDR2 YYNGEE.

This clone was detected only once. The gene calls are TRBV5-6 and TRBJ2-3; D ambiguous. This CDR3 has 14 residues. Trimming removed 4 bases from V and 4 bases from J, with 13 bases in between. Germline-derived CDR1 and CDR2 are SGHDT and YYEEEE. The CDR3 bases are TGTGCCAGCAGCCCGGAGACGACGGCAGATACGCAGTATTTT. Its protein product is CASSPETTADTQYF.

The chain employs TRBV11-1 and TRBJ1-2, with D possibly matching TRBD1 (5 bases). The CDR3 has 14 amino acids. The germline gives CDR1 SGHAT, CDR2 FQDESV (reference sequence). Deletions cut 2 bases from V and 6 bases from J, with 13 bases between. CDR3 nucleotides: TGTGCCAGCAGCTTACTTCAAGGGGAGGATGGCTACACCTTC. As protein: CASSLLQGEDGYTF.

The rearrangement links TRBV6-5 to TRBJ2-1; tentatively, D is TRBD1 or TRBD2 (5 bases each). Germline V gene sequence: CDR1 MNHEY, CDR2 SVGAGI. V lost 6 bases and J 2 bases, leaving 11 bases between the germline ends. This CDR3 has 14 residues. CDR3 coding DNA: TGTGCCAGCAGCCGTATGGGGGCCTACAATGAGCAGTTCTTC. Translation: CASSRMGAYNEQFF.

The gene calls are TRBV11-1 and TRBJ1-1; TRBD1 aligns across 8 bases. V lost 1 base and J lost 4; bases outside the gene matches: 5. There are 15 residues in the CDR3. Germline V gene data show CDR1 as SGHAT and CDR2 as FQDESV (reference sequence). This CDR3 is CASSLGGQGGTEAFF. CDR3 sequence (DNA): TGTGCCAGCAGCTTAGGAGGACAGGGAGGCACTGAAGCTTTCTTT.

This rearrangement joins TRBV9 to TRBJ2-1, with D hard to call. The CDR3 sequence is 13 residues long. CDR1 and CDR2 (germline): SGDLS, YYNGEE. Trimming pared 2 bases from V and 5 bases from J, leaving 8 bases between. The CDR3 sequence: CASSVLVDNEQFF. Here the CDR3 DNA reads TGTGCCAGCAGCGTCCTGGTCGACAATGAGCAGTTCTTC.

The chain has TRBV6-5 and TRBJ2-7; tentatively, D is TRBD1 or TRBD2 (5 bases each). The V gene lost 2 bases and the J gene lost 5 bases, with 13 bases spanning the gap. Germline lookup yields CDR1 MNHEY and CDR2 SVGAGI. The CDR3 is 14 residues long. The CDR3 DNA follows: TGTGCCAGCAGTTACGGGACGGTAGTCGACGAGCAGTACTTC. It translates to CASSYGTVVDEQYF.

J is TRBJ1-5 and V is TRBV10-2; D not certain. Germline V gene sequence: CDR1 WSHSY, CDR2 SAAADI. V was shortened by 8 bases and J by 4 bases, with 6 bases between the two germline ends. The CDR3 loop spans 11 amino acids. The CDR3 DNA follows: TGCGCCAGCGGTGGAAATCAGCCCCAGCATTTT. Its protein is CASGGNQPQHF.